This entry features one TCR beta chain sequence. In the original processing: Counts of nucleated cells, estimated from reference gene primer amplification, were obtained. TCRdb's copy holds only in-frame clones and misses some; the assay was immunoSEQ multiplex PCR. The V and J calls and clone size are taken from that table; D and trimming were inferred from the DNA. The data contain roughly 100,000 clones, approximately 82% of them singletons. This entry comes from a study of blood T cell repertoires in COVID-19. About the research overall: The study drew acute and convalescent COVID-19 samples from the United States, Italy and Spain.

The V end was cut by 4 bases, the J end by 0 bases, with 7 bases between. Germline V CDR1 and CDR2: MNHEY, SVGAGI. The CDR3 length is 15 residues. The sequence was obtained from a man in his fifties or sixties with active or convalescent COVID-19. The sequenced sample consisted of peripheral blood. The genes are TRBV6-5 and TRBJ1-6; the D is unclear. DNA of the CDR3: TGTGCCAGCAGTTTCCGGGGCTCCTATAATTCACCCCTCCACTTT. It encodes CASSFRGSYNSPLHF.